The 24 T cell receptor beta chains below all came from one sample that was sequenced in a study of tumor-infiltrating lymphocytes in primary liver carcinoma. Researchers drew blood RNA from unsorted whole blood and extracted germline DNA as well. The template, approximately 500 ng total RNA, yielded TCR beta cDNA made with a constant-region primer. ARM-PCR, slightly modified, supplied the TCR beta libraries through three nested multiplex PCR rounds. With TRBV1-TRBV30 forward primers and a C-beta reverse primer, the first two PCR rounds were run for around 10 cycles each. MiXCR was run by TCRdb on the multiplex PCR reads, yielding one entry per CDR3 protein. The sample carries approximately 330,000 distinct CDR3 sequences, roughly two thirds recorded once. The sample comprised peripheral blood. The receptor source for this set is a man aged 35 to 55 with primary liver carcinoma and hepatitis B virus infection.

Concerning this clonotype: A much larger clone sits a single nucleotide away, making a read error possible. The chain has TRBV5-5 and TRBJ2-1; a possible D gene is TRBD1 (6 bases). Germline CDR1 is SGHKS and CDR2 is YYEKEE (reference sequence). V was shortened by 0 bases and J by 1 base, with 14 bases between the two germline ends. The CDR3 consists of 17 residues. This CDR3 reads CASSLVASRGSYNEQFF. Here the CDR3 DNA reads TGTGCCAGCAGCTTGGTGGCTAGCAGGGGATCCTACAATGAGCAGTTCTTC.

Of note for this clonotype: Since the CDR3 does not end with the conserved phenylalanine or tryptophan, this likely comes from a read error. The CDR3 DNA follows: TGTACCACAAGTTCACGGAGCACAGATACGCAGTATCTT. This encodes CTTSSRSTDTQYL. The J gene is TRBJ2-3, the V gene TRBV11-2; no definite D call. The CDR3 has 13 residues. Germline V CDR1 and CDR2: SGHAT, FQNNGV.

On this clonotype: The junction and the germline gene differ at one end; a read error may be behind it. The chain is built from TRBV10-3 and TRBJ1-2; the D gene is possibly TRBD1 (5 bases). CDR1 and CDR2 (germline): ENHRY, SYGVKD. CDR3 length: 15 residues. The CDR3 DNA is TGTGCCACCAGTGAGGGCACACGGGGGTACTATGGCTACACCTTC. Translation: CATSEGTRGYYGYTF.

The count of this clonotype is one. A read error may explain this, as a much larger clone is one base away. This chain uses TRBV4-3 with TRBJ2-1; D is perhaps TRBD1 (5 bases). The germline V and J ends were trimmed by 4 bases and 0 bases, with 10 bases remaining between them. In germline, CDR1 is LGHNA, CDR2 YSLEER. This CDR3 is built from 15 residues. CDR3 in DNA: TGCGCCAGCAGCCGAGCACAGGCCTCCTACAATGAGCAGTTCTTC. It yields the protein CASSRAQASYNEQFF.

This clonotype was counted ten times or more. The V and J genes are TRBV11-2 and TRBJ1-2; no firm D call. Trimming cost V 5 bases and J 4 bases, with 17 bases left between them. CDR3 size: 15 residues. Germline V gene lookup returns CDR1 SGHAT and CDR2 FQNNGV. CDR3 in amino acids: CASSPGRVGVYGYTF. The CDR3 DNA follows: TGTGCCAGCAGCCCAGGACGGGTGGGAGTCTATGGCTACACCTTC.

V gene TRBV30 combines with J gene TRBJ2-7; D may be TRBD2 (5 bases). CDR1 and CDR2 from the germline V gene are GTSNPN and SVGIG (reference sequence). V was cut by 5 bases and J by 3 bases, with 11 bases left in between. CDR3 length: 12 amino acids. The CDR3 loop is CAWGPGNYEQYF. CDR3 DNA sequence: TGTGCCTGGGGACCCGGGAACTACGAGCAGTACTTC.

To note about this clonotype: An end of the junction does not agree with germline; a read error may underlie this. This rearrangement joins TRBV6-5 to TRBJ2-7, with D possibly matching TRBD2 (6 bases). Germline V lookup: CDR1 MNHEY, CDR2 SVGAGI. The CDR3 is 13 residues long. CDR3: CASIGGDSYEQYF. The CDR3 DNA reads TGTGCCAGCATTGGCGGGGACTCCTACGAGCAGTATTTC.

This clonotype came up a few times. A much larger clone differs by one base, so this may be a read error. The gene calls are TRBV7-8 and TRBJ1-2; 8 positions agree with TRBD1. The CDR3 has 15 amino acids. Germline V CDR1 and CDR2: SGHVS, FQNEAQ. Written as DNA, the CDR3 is TGTGCCAGCAGCTTAGCGCGAGCAGGGGGCGGAGGCTACGCCTTC. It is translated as CASSLARAGGGGYAF.

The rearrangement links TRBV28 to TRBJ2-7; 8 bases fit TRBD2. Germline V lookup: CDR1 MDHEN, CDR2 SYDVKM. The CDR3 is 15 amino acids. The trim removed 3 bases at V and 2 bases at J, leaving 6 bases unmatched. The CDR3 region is CASSFASGRPYEQYF. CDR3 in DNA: TGTGCCAGCAGTTTTGCTAGCGGGCGCCCCTACGAGCAGTACTTC. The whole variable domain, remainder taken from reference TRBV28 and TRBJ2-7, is DVKVTQSSRYLVKRTGEKVFLECVQDMDHENMFWYRQDPGLGLRLIYFSYDVKMKEKGDIPEGYSVSREKKERFSLILESASTNQTSMYLCASSFASGRPYEQYFGPGTRLTVT.

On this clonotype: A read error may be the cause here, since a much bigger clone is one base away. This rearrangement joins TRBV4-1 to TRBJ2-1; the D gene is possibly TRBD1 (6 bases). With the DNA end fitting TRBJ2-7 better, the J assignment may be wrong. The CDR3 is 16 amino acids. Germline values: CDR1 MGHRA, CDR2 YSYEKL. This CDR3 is CASSQDRPGGRAVQYF. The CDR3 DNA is TGCGCCAGCAGCCAAGACCGACCTGGGGGCAGGGCTGTGCAGTACTTC.

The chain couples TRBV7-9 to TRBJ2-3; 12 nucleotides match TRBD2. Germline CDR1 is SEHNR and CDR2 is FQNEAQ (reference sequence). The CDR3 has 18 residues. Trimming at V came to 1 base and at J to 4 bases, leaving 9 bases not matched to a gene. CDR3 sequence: CASSLGKLAGGPSDTQYF. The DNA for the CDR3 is TGTGCCAGCAGCTTAGGGAAACTAGCGGGAGGCCCATCAGATACGCAGTATTTT.

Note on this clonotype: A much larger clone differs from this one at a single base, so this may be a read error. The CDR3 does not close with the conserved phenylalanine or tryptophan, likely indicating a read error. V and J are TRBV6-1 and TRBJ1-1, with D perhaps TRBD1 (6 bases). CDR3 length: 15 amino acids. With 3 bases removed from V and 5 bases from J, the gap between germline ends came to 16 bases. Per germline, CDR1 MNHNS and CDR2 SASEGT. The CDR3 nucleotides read TGTGCCAGCAGTGATCCATGGGGGCCGGGGACTGAAGCTTTCCTT. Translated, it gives CASSDPWGPGTEAFL.

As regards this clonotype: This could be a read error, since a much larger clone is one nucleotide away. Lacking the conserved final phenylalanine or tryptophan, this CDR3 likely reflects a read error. The CDR3 sequence is CASSPRGWGSTDTQYL. DNA of the CDR3: TGTGCCAGCAGCCCGAGGGGATGGGGGTCGACAGATACGCAGTATCTT. This chain uses TRBV6-5 with TRBJ2-3, with D perhaps given as TRBD1 or TRBD2 (5 bases each). This CDR3 spans 16 amino acids. With 6 bases removed from V and 3 bases from J, the gap between germline ends came to 19 bases. Germline CDR1 and CDR2: MNHEY and SVGAGI.

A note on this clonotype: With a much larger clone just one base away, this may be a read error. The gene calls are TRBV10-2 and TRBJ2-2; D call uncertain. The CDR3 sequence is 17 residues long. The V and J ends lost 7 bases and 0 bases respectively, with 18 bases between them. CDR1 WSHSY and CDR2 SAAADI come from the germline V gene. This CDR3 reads CASNEGLPETNTGELFF. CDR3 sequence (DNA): TGCGCCAGCAACGAAGGCTTGCCGGAGACGAACACCGGGGAGCTGTTTTTT.

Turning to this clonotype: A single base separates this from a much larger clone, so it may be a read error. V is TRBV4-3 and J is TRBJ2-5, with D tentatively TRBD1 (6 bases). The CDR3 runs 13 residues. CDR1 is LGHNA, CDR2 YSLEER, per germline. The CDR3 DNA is TGCGCCAACAGCCAAGGACAGCAAGAGACCCAGTACTTC. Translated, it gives CANSQGQQETQYF.

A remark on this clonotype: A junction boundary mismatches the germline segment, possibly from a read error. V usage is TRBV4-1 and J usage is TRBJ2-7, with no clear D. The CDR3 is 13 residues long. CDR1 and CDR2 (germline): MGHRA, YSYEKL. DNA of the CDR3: TGCGCCAGCAGCCAAGGACTTTCCTACGAGCGGTACTTC. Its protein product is CASSQGLSYERYF.

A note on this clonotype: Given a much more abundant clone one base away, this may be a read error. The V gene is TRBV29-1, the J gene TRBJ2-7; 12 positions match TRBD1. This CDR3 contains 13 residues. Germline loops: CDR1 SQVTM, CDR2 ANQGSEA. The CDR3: CRVVPGQGAPQYF. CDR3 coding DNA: TGCCGCGTTGTCCCGGGACAGGGGGCTCCGCAGTACTTC.

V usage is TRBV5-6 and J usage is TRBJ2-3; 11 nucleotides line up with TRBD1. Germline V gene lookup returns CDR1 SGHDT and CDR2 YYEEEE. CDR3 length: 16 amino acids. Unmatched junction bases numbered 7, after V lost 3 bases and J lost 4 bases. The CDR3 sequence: CASSSGQGAVADTQYF. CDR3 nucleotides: TGTGCCAGCAGCTCCGGACAGGGGGCGGTCGCAGATACGCAGTATTTT.

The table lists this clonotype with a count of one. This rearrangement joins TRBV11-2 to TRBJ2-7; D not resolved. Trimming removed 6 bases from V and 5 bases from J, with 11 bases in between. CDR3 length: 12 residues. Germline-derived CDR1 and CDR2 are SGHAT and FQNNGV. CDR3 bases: TGTGCCAGCAGTGAACATAGTGACGAGCAGTACTTC. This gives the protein CASSEHSDEQYF.

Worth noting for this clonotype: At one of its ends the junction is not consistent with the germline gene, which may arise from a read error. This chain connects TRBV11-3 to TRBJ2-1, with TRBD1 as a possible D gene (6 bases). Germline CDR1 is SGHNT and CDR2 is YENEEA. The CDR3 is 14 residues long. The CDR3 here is CAISQGGSYNEQFF. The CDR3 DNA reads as TGTGCCATCAGCCAAGGGGGCTCCTACAATGAGCAGTTCTTC.

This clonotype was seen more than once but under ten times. The CDR3 bases are TGTGCCAGCCTCGCCTCCGGGACAGGGGGAGAGACCCAGTACTTC. Translating gives CASLASGTGGETQYF. The chain links TRBV6-5 to TRBJ2-5; 11 bases map to TRBD1. CDR3 length: 15 residues. Germline assignment: CDR1 MNHEY and CDR2 SVGAGI. V dropped 8 bases and J dropped 4; count of bases not matched to a gene: 9.

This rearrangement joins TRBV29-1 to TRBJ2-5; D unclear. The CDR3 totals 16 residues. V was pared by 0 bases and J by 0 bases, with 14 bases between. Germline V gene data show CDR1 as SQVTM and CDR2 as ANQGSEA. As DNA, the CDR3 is TGCAGCGTTGAAGACCGGAAATGGGCGAACCAAGAGACCCAGTACTTC. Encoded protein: CSVEDRKWANQETQYF.

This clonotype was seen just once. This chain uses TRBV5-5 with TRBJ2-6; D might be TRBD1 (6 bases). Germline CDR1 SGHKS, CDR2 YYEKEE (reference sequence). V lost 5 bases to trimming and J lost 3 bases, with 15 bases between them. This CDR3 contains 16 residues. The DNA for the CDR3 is TGTGCCAGCAGGCCTACAGGGTACCATGGGGCCAACGTCCTGACTTTC. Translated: CASRPTGYHGANVLTF.

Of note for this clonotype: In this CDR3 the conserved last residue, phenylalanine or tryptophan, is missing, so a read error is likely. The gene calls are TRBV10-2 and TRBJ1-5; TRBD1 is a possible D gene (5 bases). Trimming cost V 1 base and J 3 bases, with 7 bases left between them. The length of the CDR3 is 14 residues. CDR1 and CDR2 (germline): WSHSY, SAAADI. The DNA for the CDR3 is TGCGCCAGCAGTGAGTTCGGACACAATCAGCCCCAGCATCTT. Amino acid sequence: CASSEFGHNQPQHL.